The rows below give T cell receptor beta chains drawn from one sample of a study of cytomegalovirus exposure and HLA in healthy donors. Libraries were prepared by immunoSEQ multiplex PCR; TCRdb keeps only in-frame clonotypes and omits some of them. The data contain roughly 150,000 clones, roughly 89% of them seen just once; the ten biggest clones take up approximately 3.2%. The specimen sequenced was PBMCs. These receptors were collected from a woman aged 18-30 years in good health and CMV-seropositive. Each CDR3 is given with its conserved first and last residue. A D gene is named only where the DNA matches it firmly. Clone sizes are given selectively: once, few, many, or a class where the clone is expanded.

v_call: TRBV6-1; j_call: TRBJ1-3; clone_size: once; d_call: -; cdr3_length: 15; cdr3_nt: TGTGCCAGCAGTGAAGCGATCGGGAGTCGAAACACCATATATTTT; cdr3_aa: CASSEAIGSRNTIYF
v_call: TRBV10-1; j_call: TRBJ2-7; clone_size: -; d_call: TRBD2; cdr3_length: 14; cdr3_nt: TGCGCCAGCAGTGAGAGCGGGAGTAACCACGAGCAGTACTTC; cdr3_aa: CASSESGSNHEQYF
v_call: TRBV19; j_call: TRBJ1-2; clone_size: -; d_call: TRBD1; cdr3_length: 13; cdr3_nt: TGTGCCAGTAGTGCAGACAGGGGCTATGGCTACACCTTC; cdr3_aa: CASSADRGYGYTF
v_call: TRBV30; j_call: TRBJ2-7; clone_size: -; d_call: TRBD2; cdr3_length: 14; cdr3_nt: TGTGCCTGGAGCTCCCGCGGGGGCTCCTACGAGCAGTACTTC; cdr3_aa: CAWSSRGGSYEQYF
v_call: TRBV7-4; j_call: TRBJ2-6; clone_size: -; d_call: TRBD1; cdr3_length: 18; cdr3_nt: TGTGCCAGCAGCTTAGCCAGGGGGCCTTTCTCTGGGGCCAACGTCCTGACTTTC; cdr3_aa: CASSLARGPFSGANVLTF
v_call: TRBV7-9; j_call: TRBJ2-7; clone_size: -; d_call: TRBD1; cdr3_length: 15; cdr3_nt: TGTGCCAGCAGCAAGTCTGGGACAGGTTACTACGAGCAGTACTTC; cdr3_aa: CASSKSGTGYYEQYF
v_call: TRBV29-1; j_call: TRBJ2-3; clone_size: -; d_call: TRBD2; cdr3_length: 11; cdr3_nt: TGCAGCGCGGCGGGAGCAGATACGCAGTATTTT; cdr3_aa: CSAAGADTQYF
v_call: TRBV11-3; j_call: TRBJ2-7; clone_size: -; d_call: TRBD2; cdr3_length: 13; cdr3_nt: TGTGCCAGCAGCTGGGGAGGGTCCTACGAGCAGTACTTC; cdr3_aa: CASSWGGSYEQYF
v_call: TRBV15; j_call: TRBJ1-2; clone_size: -; d_call: TRBD1; cdr3_length: 14; cdr3_nt: TGTGCCACCACCCCGACAGGGGGTAACTATGGCTACACCTTC; cdr3_aa: CATTPTGGNYGYTF
v_call: TRBV2; j_call: TRBJ1-5; clone_size: -; d_call: TRBD1; cdr3_length: 17; cdr3_nt: TGTGCCAGCAGTGCCGGGACAGGACGCTATAGCAATCAGCCCCAGCATTTT; cdr3_aa: CASSAGTGRYSNQPQHF
v_call: TRBV6-5; j_call: TRBJ2-7; clone_size: -; d_call: TRBD2; cdr3_length: 13; cdr3_nt: TGTGCCAGCAGCCCAGCGGGAGCAAGCGAGCAGTACTTC; cdr3_aa: CASSPAGASEQYF
v_call: TRBV7-9; j_call: TRBJ1-1; clone_size: -; d_call: -; cdr3_length: 12; cdr3_nt: TGTGCCAGCAGCTTAGCGCTTACTGAAGCCTTCTTT; cdr3_aa: CASSLALTEAFF
v_call: TRBV25-1; j_call: TRBJ2-7; clone_size: -; d_call: TRBD2; cdr3_length: 15; cdr3_nt: TGTGCCAGCAGACCCAGGCTAGCGGGGGGGTTAGAGCAGTACTTC; cdr3_aa: CASRPRLAGGLEQYF
v_call: TRBV27; j_call: TRBJ2-5; clone_size: -; d_call: TRBD1; cdr3_length: 15; cdr3_nt: TGTGCCAGCAGTTCCCCCGGGACAGCACAAGAGACCCAGTACTTC; cdr3_aa: CASSSPGTAQETQYF
v_call: TRBV28; j_call: TRBJ1-5; clone_size: -; d_call: -; cdr3_length: 14; cdr3_nt: TGTGCCAGCGCGGTTCCTATGGGCAATCAGCCCCAGCATTTT; cdr3_aa: CASAVPMGNQPQHF
v_call: TRBV6-6; j_call: TRBJ1-1; clone_size: -; d_call: TRBD1; cdr3_length: 12; cdr3_nt: TGTGCCAGCAGTGGACAGGGGACTGAAGCTTTCTTT; cdr3_aa: CASSGQGTEAFF
v_call: TRBV5-1; j_call: TRBJ2-3; clone_size: -; d_call: TRBD2; cdr3_length: 16; cdr3_nt: TGCGCCAGCAGCCCGGGGGGGCGGGGCAGCACAGATACGCAGTATTTT; cdr3_aa: CASSPGGRGSTDTQYF
v_call: TRBV29-1; j_call: TRBJ1-5; clone_size: -; d_call: TRBD1; cdr3_length: 14; cdr3_nt: TGCAGCGCTGCATCCGGGACAGGGCATCAGCCCCAGCATTTT; cdr3_aa: CSAASGTGHQPQHF
v_call: TRBV11-3; j_call: TRBJ2-7; clone_size: -; d_call: TRBD2; cdr3_length: 15; cdr3_nt: TGTGCCAGCAGCTTAGATCCTAGCGGCCCCTACGAGCAGTACTTC; cdr3_aa: CASSLDPSGPYEQYF
v_call: TRBV27; j_call: TRBJ1-3; clone_size: -; d_call: TRBD1; cdr3_length: 15; cdr3_nt: TGTGCCAGCAAAGCGGGACAGGGCTTGGGAAACACCATATATTTT; cdr3_aa: CASKAGQGLGNTIYF
v_call: TRBV30; j_call: TRBJ2-2; clone_size: -; d_call: -; cdr3_length: 11; cdr3_nt: TGTGCCTGGACCCATGCCGGGGAGCTGTTTTTT; cdr3_aa: CAWTHAGELFF
v_call: TRBV7-9; j_call: TRBJ2-7; clone_size: -; d_call: TRBD2; cdr3_length: 17; cdr3_nt: TGTGCCAGCAGCTTAGGGGGTCTAGCGGGAGTTTCTTACGAGCAGTACTTC; cdr3_aa: CASSLGGLAGVSYEQYF
v_call: TRBV11-3; j_call: TRBJ2-1; clone_size: once; d_call: -; cdr3_length: 16; cdr3_nt: TGTGCCAGCAGCTTAGTCGGGGGGCTCTCCTACAATGAGCAGTTCTTC; cdr3_aa: CASSLVGGLSYNEQFF
v_call: TRBV4-2; j_call: TRBJ1-4; clone_size: -; d_call: TRBD1; cdr3_length: 18; cdr3_nt: TGTGCCAGCAGCCAAGATGGCTTTACAGGGGGTCTTAATGAAAAACTGTTTTTT; cdr3_aa: CASSQDGFTGGLNEKLFF
v_call: TRBV5-4; j_call: TRBJ2-1; clone_size: once; d_call: TRBD2; cdr3_length: 14; cdr3_nt: TGTGCCACCAAAGCGGGAGCTATCTACAATGAGCAGTTCTTC; cdr3_aa: CATKAGAIYNEQFF
v_call: TRBV5-1; j_call: TRBJ2-7; clone_size: -; d_call: -; cdr3_length: 13; cdr3_nt: TGCGCCAGCAGCTTGTCAGGGACCTACGAGCAGTACTTC; cdr3_aa: CASSLSGTYEQYF
v_call: TRBV30; j_call: TRBJ2-3; clone_size: -; d_call: TRBD1; cdr3_length: 17; cdr3_nt: TGTGCCTGCGACGGACAGGGGGCTGCAATTGGCACAGATACGCAGTATTTT; cdr3_aa: CACDGQGAAIGTDTQYF
v_call: TRBV5-6; j_call: TRBJ1-4; clone_size: -; d_call: -; cdr3_length: 16; cdr3_nt: TGTGCCAGCAGCTTGGGGATCCTAACAGGAGTCGAAAAACTGTTTTTT; cdr3_aa: CASSLGILTGVEKLFF
v_call: TRBV5-1; j_call: TRBJ2-5; clone_size: -; d_call: TRBD1; cdr3_length: 15; cdr3_nt: TGCGCCAGCAGCAGGGACAGGGGGGAACAAGAGACCCAGTACTTC; cdr3_aa: CASSRDRGEQETQYF
v_call: TRBV4-2; j_call: TRBJ2-2; clone_size: few; d_call: TRBD2; cdr3_length: 17; cdr3_nt: TGTGCCAGCAGCCAACTAGCGGGAGGTACGAACACCGGGGAGCTGTTTTTT; cdr3_aa: CASSQLAGGTNTGELFF
v_call: TRBV29-1; j_call: TRBJ2-7; clone_size: -; d_call: -; cdr3_length: 11; cdr3_nt: TGCAGCGTCGGTAGGGGCTACGAGCAGTACTTC; cdr3_aa: CSVGRGYEQYF
v_call: TRBV7-9; j_call: TRBJ2-5; clone_size: few; d_call: -; cdr3_length: 13; cdr3_nt: TGTGCCAGCAGCCCAGGGGTCGGGGAGACCCAGTACTTC; cdr3_aa: CASSPGVGETQYF
v_call: TRBV6-4; j_call: TRBJ2-7; clone_size: -; d_call: TRBD1; cdr3_length: 13; cdr3_nt: TGTGCCAGCAGTTCCGACAGGGGAGCAGAGCAGTACTTC; cdr3_aa: CASSSDRGAEQYF
v_call: TRBV30; j_call: TRBJ1-2; clone_size: -; d_call: -; cdr3_length: 13; cdr3_nt: TGTGCCTGGAGTCCCAGGGCGAGCTATGGCTACACCTTC; cdr3_aa: CAWSPRASYGYTF
v_call: TRBV29-1; j_call: TRBJ2-7; clone_size: -; d_call: -; cdr3_length: 11; cdr3_nt: TGCAGCGTTGAAAGAGGGGGCGAGCAGTACTTC; cdr3_aa: CSVERGGEQYF
v_call: TRBV28; j_call: TRBJ1-1; clone_size: few; d_call: -; cdr3_length: 14; cdr3_nt: TGTGCCAGCAGTTTAGGGGGGAGGAGAACTGAAGCTTTCTTT; cdr3_aa: CASSLGGRRTEAFF
v_call: TRBV5-1; j_call: TRBJ2-1; clone_size: -; d_call: TRBD1; cdr3_length: 15; cdr3_nt: TGCGCCAGCAGCTTGGTGGGGACAGGGAGCAATGAGCAGTTCTTC; cdr3_aa: CASSLVGTGSNEQFF
v_call: TRBV6-1; j_call: TRBJ2-3; clone_size: -; d_call: TRBD2; cdr3_length: 15; cdr3_nt: TGTGCCAGCATGCGGCTAGCGGGAGGAACAGATACGCAGTATTTT; cdr3_aa: CASMRLAGGTDTQYF
v_call: TRBV7-9; j_call: TRBJ2-3; clone_size: -; d_call: TRBD1; cdr3_length: 14; cdr3_nt: TGTGCCAGCAGCGCCGGACAGGGCGCAGATACGCAGTATTTT; cdr3_aa: CASSAGQGADTQYF
v_call: TRBV6-5; j_call: TRBJ2-7; clone_size: -; d_call: TRBD2; cdr3_length: 15; cdr3_nt: TGTGCCAGCAGCCTCCTAGCGGGAGGTGCCTACGAGCAGTACTTC; cdr3_aa: CASSLLAGGAYEQYF
v_call: TRBV6-1; j_call: TRBJ2-2; clone_size: -; d_call: TRBD1; cdr3_length: 16; cdr3_nt: TGTGCCAGCAGTGGGGGGACAGGGGGATCGCCCGGGGAGCTGTTTTTT; cdr3_aa: CASSGGTGGSPGELFF
v_call: TRBV9; j_call: TRBJ1-1; clone_size: -; d_call: -; cdr3_length: 14; cdr3_nt: TGTGCCAGCAACGAAGGAGGGCCGAACACTGAAGCTTTCTTT; cdr3_aa: CASNEGGPNTEAFF
v_call: TRBV5-4; j_call: TRBJ2-1; clone_size: few; d_call: -; cdr3_length: 14; cdr3_nt: TGTGCCAGCAACTCGTACAGCTCCTACAATGAGCAGTTCTTC; cdr3_aa: CASNSYSSYNEQFF
v_call: TRBV2; j_call: TRBJ1-2; clone_size: -; d_call: TRBD1; cdr3_length: 16; cdr3_nt: TGTGCCACGGGTTTAGGCCGGGACAGGGGGCTTCGAGGCTACACCTTC; cdr3_aa: CATGLGRDRGLRGYTF
v_call: TRBV30; j_call: TRBJ1-1; clone_size: -; d_call: TRBD1; cdr3_length: 12; cdr3_nt: TGTGCCTGGACAGGGGGCTATACTGAAGCTTTCTTT; cdr3_aa: CAWTGGYTEAFF
v_call: TRBV2; j_call: TRBJ2-5; clone_size: -; d_call: -; cdr3_length: 14; cdr3_nt: TGTGCCAGCAGCCAAGCGGCGAACCAAGAGACCCAGTACTTC; cdr3_aa: CASSQAANQETQYF
v_call: TRBV10-3; j_call: TRBJ2-1; clone_size: -; d_call: -; cdr3_length: 11; cdr3_nt: TGTGCCATCAGGGACTACATCGAGCAGTTCTTC; cdr3_aa: CAIRDYIEQFF
v_call: TRBV12-5; j_call: TRBJ2-7; clone_size: -; d_call: TRBD2; cdr3_length: 16; cdr3_nt: TGTGCTAGTGGTTTTGGTCTCAGCGGGAGATCCTACGAGCAGTACTTC; cdr3_aa: CASGFGLSGRSYEQYF
v_call: TRBV5-6; j_call: TRBJ2-7; clone_size: few; d_call: TRBD1; cdr3_length: 14; cdr3_nt: TGTGCCAGCAGCTTCCGCCAGGGGGCTTGGGAGCAGTACTTC; cdr3_aa: CASSFRQGAWEQYF
v_call: TRBV29-1; j_call: TRBJ1-3; clone_size: -; d_call: -; cdr3_length: 13; cdr3_nt: TGCAGCGCTCGACAGAACTCTGGAAACACCATATATTTT; cdr3_aa: CSARQNSGNTIYF
v_call: TRBV19; j_call: TRBJ2-1; clone_size: -; d_call: TRBD1; cdr3_length: 15; cdr3_nt: TGTGCCACCCATTACAGGGGACGTACCCGGGCTGAGCAGTTCTTC; cdr3_aa: CATHYRGRTRAEQFF
v_call: TRBV29-1; j_call: TRBJ1-1; clone_size: -; d_call: TRBD1; cdr3_length: 17; cdr3_nt: TGCAGCGTTCCCCGAAGGACAGGGGGCTATTACGACACTGAAGCTTTCTTT; cdr3_aa: CSVPRRTGGYYDTEAFF
v_call: TRBV5-1; j_call: TRBJ1-1; clone_size: -; d_call: TRBD1; cdr3_length: 14; cdr3_nt: TGCGCCAGCAGCTTTGACAGGGGGAACACTGAAGCTTTCTTT; cdr3_aa: CASSFDRGNTEAFF
v_call: TRBV28; j_call: TRBJ2-2; clone_size: -; d_call: TRBD2; cdr3_length: 15; cdr3_nt: TGTGCCAGCAGTAGAACTAGCGCCGGGACCGGGGAGCTGTTTTTT; cdr3_aa: CASSRTSAGTGELFF
v_call: TRBV7-9; j_call: TRBJ1-1; clone_size: few; d_call: -; cdr3_length: 13; cdr3_nt: TGTGCCACTAGGAAACAGGGATCCACTGAAGCTTTCTTT; cdr3_aa: CATRKQGSTEAFF
v_call: TRBV30; j_call: TRBJ2-1; clone_size: -; d_call: TRBD2; cdr3_length: 15; cdr3_nt: TGTGCCTGGAGTGTACTGGGGCGGGAGCTAAATGAGCAGTTCTTC; cdr3_aa: CAWSVLGRELNEQFF
v_call: TRBV13; j_call: TRBJ1-5; clone_size: -; d_call: TRBD1; cdr3_length: 15; cdr3_nt: TGTGCCAGCAGCGAAGGGACAGGGTTCAATCAGCCCCAGCATTTT; cdr3_aa: CASSEGTGFNQPQHF
v_call: TRBV7-6; j_call: TRBJ2-5; clone_size: few; d_call: -; cdr3_length: 14; cdr3_nt: TGTGCCAGCAGCTCTAAGGGGCTCCAAGAGACCCAGTACTTC; cdr3_aa: CASSSKGLQETQYF